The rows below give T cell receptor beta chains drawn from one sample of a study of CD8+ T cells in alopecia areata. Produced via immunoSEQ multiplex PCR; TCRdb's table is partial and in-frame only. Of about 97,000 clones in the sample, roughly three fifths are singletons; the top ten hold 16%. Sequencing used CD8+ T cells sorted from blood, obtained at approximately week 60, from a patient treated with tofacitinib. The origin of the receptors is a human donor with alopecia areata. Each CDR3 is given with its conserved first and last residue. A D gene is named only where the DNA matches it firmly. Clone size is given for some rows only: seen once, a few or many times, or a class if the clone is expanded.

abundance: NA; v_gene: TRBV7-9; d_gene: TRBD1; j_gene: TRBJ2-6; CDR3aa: CASSSPRQGTFSGANVLTF; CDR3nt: TGTGCCAGCAGCTCACCCAGACAGGGCACATTCTCTGGGGCCAACGTCCTGACTTTC
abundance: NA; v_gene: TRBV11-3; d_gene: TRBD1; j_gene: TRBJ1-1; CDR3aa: CASSKPRQGINTEAFF; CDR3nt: TGTGCCAGCAGCAAACCCAGACAGGGGATAAACACTGAAGCTTTCTTT
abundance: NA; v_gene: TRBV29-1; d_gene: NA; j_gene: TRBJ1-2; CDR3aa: CSVEAPGDGANYGYTF; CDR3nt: TGCAGCGTTGAAGCCCCGGGGGACGGAGCTAACTATGGCTACACCTTC
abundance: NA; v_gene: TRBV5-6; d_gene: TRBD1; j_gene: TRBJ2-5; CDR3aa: CASSPPDREETQYF; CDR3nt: TGTGCCAGCAGCCCGCCTGACAGGGAAGAGACCCAGTACTTC
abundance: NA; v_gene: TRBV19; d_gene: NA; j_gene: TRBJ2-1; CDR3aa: CASSMGDNEQFF; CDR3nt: TGTGCCAGTAGTATGGGGGACAATGAGCAGTTCTTC
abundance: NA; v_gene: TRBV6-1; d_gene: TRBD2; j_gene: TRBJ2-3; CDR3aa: CASNLGLNTDTQYF; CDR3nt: TGTGCCAGCAACCTGGGACTAAACACAGATACGCAGTATTTT
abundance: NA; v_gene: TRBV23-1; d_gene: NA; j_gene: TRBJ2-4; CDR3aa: CASSHLFGLAKNIQYF; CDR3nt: TGCGCCAGCAGTCATTTGTTCGGACTAGCCAAAAACATTCAGTACTTC
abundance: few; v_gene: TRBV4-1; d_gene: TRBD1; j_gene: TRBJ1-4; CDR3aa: CASSQTSGTGNEKLFF; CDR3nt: TGCGCCAGCAGCCAGACCTCCGGGACAGGGAATGAAAAACTGTTTTTT
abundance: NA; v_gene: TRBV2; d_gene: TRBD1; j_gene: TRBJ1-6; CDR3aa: CATEYDQGAIRSPLHF; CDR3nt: TGTGCCACCGAGTATGACCAGGGGGCGATTCGTTCACCCCTCCACTTT
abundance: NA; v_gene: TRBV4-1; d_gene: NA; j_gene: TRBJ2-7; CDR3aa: CASSQGPRAGENEQYF; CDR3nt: TGCGCCAGCAGCCAAGGACCCAGGGCAGGGGAGAACGAGCAGTACTTC
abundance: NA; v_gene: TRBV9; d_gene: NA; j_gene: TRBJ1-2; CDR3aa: CASSVGGPYGYTF; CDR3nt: TGTGCCAGCAGCGTAGGGGGACCCTATGGCTACACCTTC
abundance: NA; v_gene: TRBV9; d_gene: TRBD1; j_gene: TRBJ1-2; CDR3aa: CASSAGQGDGYTF; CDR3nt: TGTGCCAGCAGCGCAGGACAGGGAGATGGCTACACCTTC
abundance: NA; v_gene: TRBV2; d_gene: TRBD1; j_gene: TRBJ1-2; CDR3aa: CASSPRTGKGYTF; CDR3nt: TGTGCCAGCAGTCCTAGGACAGGGAAGGGCTACACCTTC
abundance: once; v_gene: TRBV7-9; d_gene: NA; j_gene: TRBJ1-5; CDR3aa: CASREGDQPQHF; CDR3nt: TGTGCCAGCAGGGAGGGAGATCAGCCCCAGCATTTT
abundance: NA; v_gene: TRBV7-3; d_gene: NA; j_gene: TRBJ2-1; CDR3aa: CASSNSGDEQFF; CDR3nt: TGTGCCAGCAGCAACTCAGGGGACGAGCAGTTCTTC
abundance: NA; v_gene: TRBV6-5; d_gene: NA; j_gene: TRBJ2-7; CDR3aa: CASSYNPRGDEQYF; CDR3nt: TGTGCCAGCAGTTATAACCCCCGTGGGGACGAGCAGTACTTC
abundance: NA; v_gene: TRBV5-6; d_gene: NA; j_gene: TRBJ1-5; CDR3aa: CASSSGSNQPQHF; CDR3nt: TGTGCCAGCAGCTCCGGTAGCAATCAGCCCCAGCATTTT
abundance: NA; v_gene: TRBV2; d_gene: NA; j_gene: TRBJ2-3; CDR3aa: CASSGPTTDTDTQYF; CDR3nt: TGTGCCAGCAGTGGGCCTACGACAGACACAGATACGCAGTATTTT
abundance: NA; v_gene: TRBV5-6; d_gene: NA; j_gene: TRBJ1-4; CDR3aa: CASSLEMGREKLFF; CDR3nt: TGTGCCAGCAGCTTGGAGATGGGACGTGAAAAACTGTTTTTT
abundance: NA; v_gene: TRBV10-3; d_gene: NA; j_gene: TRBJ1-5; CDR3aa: CAISPKQGSNQPQHF; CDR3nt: TGTGCCATCAGTCCTAAACAGGGTAGCAATCAGCCCCAGCATTTT
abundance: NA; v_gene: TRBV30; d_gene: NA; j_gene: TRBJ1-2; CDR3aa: CAWRGAETSYGYTF; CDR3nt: TGTGCCTGGAGGGGAGCGGAAACCTCCTATGGCTACACCTTC
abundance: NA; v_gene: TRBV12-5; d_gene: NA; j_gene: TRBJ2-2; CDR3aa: CATEELNTGELFF; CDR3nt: TGTGCTACGGAGGAACTGAACACCGGGGAGCTGTTTTTT
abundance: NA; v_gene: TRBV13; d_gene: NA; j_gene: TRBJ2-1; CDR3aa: CASSLGSRVNEQFF; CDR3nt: TGTGCCAGCAGCTTAGGTTCCCGGGTCAATGAGCAGTTCTTC
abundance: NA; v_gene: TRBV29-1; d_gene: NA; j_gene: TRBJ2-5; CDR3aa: CSVHSGKETQYF; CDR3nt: TGCAGCGTTCATTCAGGGAAAGAGACCCAGTACTTC
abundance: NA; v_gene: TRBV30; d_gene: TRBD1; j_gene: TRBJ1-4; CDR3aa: CAWSVLDRGQAFYEEKLFF; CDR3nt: TGTGCCTGGAGTGTACTGGACAGGGGGCAGGCCTTTTATGAGGAAAAACTGTTTTTT
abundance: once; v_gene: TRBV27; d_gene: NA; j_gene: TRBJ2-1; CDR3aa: CASSFMNEQFF; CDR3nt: TGTGCCAGCAGTTTTATGAATGAGCAGTTCTTC
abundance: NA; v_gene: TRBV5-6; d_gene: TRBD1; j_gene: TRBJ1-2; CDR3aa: CASSYGTGGVSTF; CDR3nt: TGTGCCAGCAGCTACGGGACAGGTGGGGTTAGCACCTTC
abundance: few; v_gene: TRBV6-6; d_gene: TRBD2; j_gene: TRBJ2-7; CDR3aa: CASKRERGGPYEQYF; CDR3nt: TGTGCCAGCAAGAGGGAGCGGGGGGGCCCTTACGAGCAGTACTTC
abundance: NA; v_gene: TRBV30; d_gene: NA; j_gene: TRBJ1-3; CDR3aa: CAWSVGGNTIYF; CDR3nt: TGTGCCTGGAGTGTTGGCGGGAACACCATATATTTT
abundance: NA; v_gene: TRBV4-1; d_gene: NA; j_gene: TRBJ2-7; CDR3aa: CASSPGSSGTLLYEQYF; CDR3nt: TGCGCCAGCAGCCCAGGGTCCAGTGGGACACTATTGTACGAGCAGTACTTC
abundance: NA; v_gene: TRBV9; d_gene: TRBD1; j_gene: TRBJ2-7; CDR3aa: CASSQSGQGRTGEQYF; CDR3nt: TGTGCCAGCAGCCAATCGGGACAGGGGCGGACTGGGGAGCAGTACTTC
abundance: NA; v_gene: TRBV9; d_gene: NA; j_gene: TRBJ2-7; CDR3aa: CASSVVVGQGGEEQYF; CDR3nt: TGTGCCAGCAGCGTAGTTGTTGGGCAGGGCGGGGAGGAGCAGTACTTC
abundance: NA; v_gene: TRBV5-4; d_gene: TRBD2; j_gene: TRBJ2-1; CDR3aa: CASSPRGGGWDNEQFF; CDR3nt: TGTGCCAGCAGCCCCCGCGGCGGGGGGTGGGACAATGAGCAGTTCTTC
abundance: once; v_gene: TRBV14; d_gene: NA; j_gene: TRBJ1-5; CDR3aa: CASSQGMNQPQHF; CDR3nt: TGTGCCAGCAGCCAGGGTATGAATCAGCCCCAGCATTTT
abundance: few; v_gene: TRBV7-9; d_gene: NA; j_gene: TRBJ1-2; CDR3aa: CASSFGAGESGYTF; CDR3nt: TGTGCCAGCAGCTTTGGGGCAGGGGAAAGCGGCTACACCTTC
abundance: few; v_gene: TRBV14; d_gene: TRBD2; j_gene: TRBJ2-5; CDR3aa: CASSQSGGAETQYF; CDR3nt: TGTGCCAGCAGCCAGAGCGGGGGGGCAGAGACCCAGTACTTC
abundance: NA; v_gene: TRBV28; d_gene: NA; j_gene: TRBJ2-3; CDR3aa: CASTSWLIRGVTDTQYF; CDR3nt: TGTGCCAGTACGTCCTGGTTGATAAGGGGGGTCACAGATACGCAGTATTTT